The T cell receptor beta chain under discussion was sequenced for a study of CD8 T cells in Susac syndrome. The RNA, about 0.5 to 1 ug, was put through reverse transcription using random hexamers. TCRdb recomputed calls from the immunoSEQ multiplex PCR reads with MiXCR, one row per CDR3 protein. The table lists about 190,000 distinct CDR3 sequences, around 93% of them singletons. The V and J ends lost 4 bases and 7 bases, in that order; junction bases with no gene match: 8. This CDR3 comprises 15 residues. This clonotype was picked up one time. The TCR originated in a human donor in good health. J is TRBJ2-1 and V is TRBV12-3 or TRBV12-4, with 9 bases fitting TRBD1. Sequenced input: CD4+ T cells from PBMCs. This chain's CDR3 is CASSYETGGRNEQFF. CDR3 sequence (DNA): TGTGCCAGCAGTTACGAGACAGGGGGGAGGAATGAGCAGTTCTTC.